This is a list of T cell receptor beta chains from one sample in a study of blood T cell repertoires in COVID-19. Measured with immunoSEQ multiplex PCR; TCRdb has only the in-frame clones, and not every one. This table holds about 270,000 clones, more than 75% found once. Material for sequencing was peripheral blood. The source is a man between 35 and 55 years old with active or convalescent COVID-19. Both conserved end residues are part of each CDR3. The order of the fields is CDR3 protein, CDR3 DNA, clone size, J gene, V gene, D gene. D genes are given only for firm matches. Size values are once, few and many counts, or a class for expanded clones, and some rows have none.

CDR3aa: CASSSSPAGGTTDTQYF; CDR3nt: TGTGCCAGCAGCTCATCCCCCGCGGGCGGGACCACAGATACGCAGTATTTT; abundance: -; j_gene: TRBJ2-3; v_gene: TRBV5-4; d_gene: -
CDR3aa: CASSYSGQGEKLFF; CDR3nt: TGTGCCAGCAGTTACTCGGGACAGGGTGAAAAACTGTTTTTT; abundance: -; j_gene: TRBJ1-4; v_gene: TRBV6-5; d_gene: TRBD1
CDR3aa: CASSPLGGTEAFF; CDR3nt: TGTGCCAGCAGCCCCCTCGGAGGGACTGAAGCTTTCTTT; abundance: -; j_gene: TRBJ1-1; v_gene: TRBV9; d_gene: -
CDR3aa: CAWSQTGHLDYGYTF; CDR3nt: TGTGCCTGGAGTCAGACAGGGCATTTGGACTATGGCTACACCTTC; abundance: -; j_gene: TRBJ1-2; v_gene: TRBV30; d_gene: TRBD1
CDR3aa: CASYLYSSGANVLTF; CDR3nt: TGCGCCAGTTACCTATATTCCTCTGGGGCCAACGTCCTGACTTTC; abundance: -; j_gene: TRBJ2-6; v_gene: TRBV5-1; d_gene: -
CDR3aa: CATRTSGGPTGELFF; CDR3nt: TGTGCCACCAGGACTAGCGGGGGCCCCACCGGGGAGCTGTTTTTT; abundance: -; j_gene: TRBJ2-2; v_gene: TRBV24-1; d_gene: TRBD2
CDR3aa: CASSPTVLGSPLHF; CDR3nt: TGTGCCAGCTCACCGACGGTCCTAGGTTCACCCCTCCACTTT; abundance: -; j_gene: TRBJ1-6; v_gene: TRBV18; d_gene: -
CDR3aa: CASVGDYGYTF; CDR3nt: TGTGCCAGCGTAGGAGACTATGGCTACACCTTC; abundance: -; j_gene: TRBJ1-2; v_gene: TRBV25-1; d_gene: -
CDR3aa: CASSLAAGIYGYTF; CDR3nt: TGCGCCAGCAGCTTGGCCGCGGGGATCTATGGCTACACCTTC; abundance: -; j_gene: TRBJ1-2; v_gene: TRBV5-1; d_gene: -
CDR3aa: CASSSGTGGNNEQFF; CDR3nt: TGCGCCAGCAGCTCCGGGACAGGGGGTAACAATGAGCAGTTCTTC; abundance: once; j_gene: TRBJ2-1; v_gene: TRBV5-1; d_gene: TRBD1
CDR3aa: CASRQTAFYGYTF; CDR3nt: TGTGCCAGCAGGCAAACAGCCTTCTATGGCTACACCTTC; abundance: -; j_gene: TRBJ1-2; v_gene: TRBV5-8; d_gene: -
CDR3aa: CAWSEGLNTGELFF; CDR3nt: TGTGCCTGGAGTGAGGGACTGAACACCGGGGAGCTGTTTTTT; abundance: -; j_gene: TRBJ2-2; v_gene: TRBV30; d_gene: -
CDR3aa: CASSFSGPNEQFF; CDR3nt: TGTGCCAGCAGCTTTTCAGGGCCCAATGAGCAGTTCTTC; abundance: -; j_gene: TRBJ2-1; v_gene: TRBV11-3; d_gene: -
CDR3aa: CASSSRDRGSTDTQYF; CDR3nt: TGTGCCAGCAGCTCCCGGGACAGGGGAAGCACAGATACGCAGTATTTT; abundance: -; j_gene: TRBJ2-3; v_gene: TRBV5-4; d_gene: TRBD1
CDR3aa: CASRQQLTSASNTGELFF; CDR3nt: TGTGCCAGCAGACAACAACTGACTAGCGCCTCGAACACCGGGGAGCTGTTTTTT; abundance: -; j_gene: TRBJ2-2; v_gene: TRBV27; d_gene: TRBD2
CDR3aa: CASREVAASYNEQFF; CDR3nt: TGTGCCAGCCGCGAGGTAGCGGCTTCCTACAATGAGCAGTTCTTC; abundance: -; j_gene: TRBJ2-1; v_gene: TRBV2; d_gene: -
CDR3aa: CASSQVRQGKYNEQFF; CDR3nt: TGTGCCAGCAGCCAAGTTAGGCAGGGAAAATACAATGAGCAGTTCTTC; abundance: -; j_gene: TRBJ2-1; v_gene: TRBV3-1/TRBV3-2; d_gene: -
CDR3aa: CASSLTSAGELFF; CDR3nt: TGTGCCAGCAGCTTGACTAGCGCCGGGGAGCTGTTTTTT; abundance: -; j_gene: TRBJ2-2; v_gene: TRBV13; d_gene: TRBD2
CDR3aa: CASSQDRGNYGYTF; CDR3nt: TGTGCCAGTAGTCAGGACAGGGGAAACTATGGCTACACCTTC; abundance: few; j_gene: TRBJ1-2; v_gene: TRBV19; d_gene: TRBD1
CDR3aa: CASSLGQANEKLFF; CDR3nt: TGTGCCAGCAGCTTGGGACAGGCTAATGAAAAACTGTTTTTT; abundance: -; j_gene: TRBJ1-4; v_gene: TRBV5-6; d_gene: -
CDR3aa: CASSIHIRQDNEQFF; CDR3nt: TGTGCCAGCAGCATTCATATTCGACAGGACAATGAGCAGTTCTTC; abundance: -; j_gene: TRBJ2-1; v_gene: TRBV5-6; d_gene: -
CDR3aa: CASSLPGGNYEQYF; CDR3nt: TGTGCCAGCAGCTTACCCGGGGGAAATTACGAGCAGTACTTC; abundance: -; j_gene: TRBJ2-7; v_gene: TRBV13; d_gene: -
CDR3aa: CSVGTSGSYNEQFF; CDR3nt: TGCAGCGTAGGGACTAGCGGCTCCTACAATGAGCAGTTCTTC; abundance: few; j_gene: TRBJ2-1; v_gene: TRBV29-1; d_gene: TRBD2
CDR3aa: CASSQGLRYNSPLHF; CDR3nt: TGTGCCAGCAGCCAGGGACTGCGCTATAATTCACCCCTCCACTTT; abundance: -; j_gene: TRBJ1-6; v_gene: TRBV6-5; d_gene: -
CDR3aa: CASSPSGANVLTF; CDR3nt: TGTGCCAGCAGCCCTTCTGGGGCCAACGTCCTGACTTTC; abundance: -; j_gene: TRBJ2-6; v_gene: TRBV5-5; d_gene: -
CDR3aa: CASSEALRLRQGSSGANVLTF; CDR3nt: TGTGCCAGCAGTGAAGCGCTTCGGTTGAGACAGGGAAGCTCTGGGGCCAACGTCCTGACTTTC; abundance: -; j_gene: TRBJ2-6; v_gene: TRBV2; d_gene: TRBD1
CDR3aa: CASSRQIQETQYF; CDR3nt: TGTGCCAGTAGTAGACAGATCCAAGAGACCCAGTACTTC; abundance: -; j_gene: TRBJ2-5; v_gene: TRBV19; d_gene: -
CDR3aa: CASSRNFGLSLFF; CDR3nt: TGTGCCAGCAGTCGTAATTTCGGGTTATCTCTGTTTTTT; abundance: -; j_gene: TRBJ1-4; v_gene: TRBV12-3/TRBV12-4; d_gene: -
CDR3aa: CASSFGQFSYNEQFF; CDR3nt: TGTGCCAGCAGCTTCGGACAGTTCTCCTACAATGAGCAGTTCTTC; abundance: -; j_gene: TRBJ2-1; v_gene: TRBV7-8; d_gene: -
CDR3aa: CAFQDRDPFFQPQHF; CDR3nt: TGTGCCTTCCAGGACAGGGACCCTTTTTTTCAGCCCCAGCATTTT; abundance: -; j_gene: TRBJ1-5; v_gene: TRBV30; d_gene: TRBD1
CDR3aa: CASSEMTVLAGGPTTGELFF; CDR3nt: TGTGCCAGCAGTGAAATGACGGTACTAGCGGGAGGGCCAACGACCGGGGAGCTGTTTTTT; abundance: once; j_gene: TRBJ2-2; v_gene: TRBV6-1; d_gene: TRBD2
CDR3aa: CASSFGYGEETQYF; CDR3nt: TGCGCCAGCAGCTTCGGGTACGGTGAGGAGACCCAGTACTTC; abundance: -; j_gene: TRBJ2-5; v_gene: TRBV5-1; d_gene: -
CDR3aa: CASSLRTGVYNEQFF; CDR3nt: TGTGCCAGCAGCTTACGGACAGGAGTCTACAATGAGCAGTTCTTC; abundance: -; j_gene: TRBJ2-1; v_gene: TRBV5-4; d_gene: TRBD1
CDR3aa: CASSPQDRLNSPLHF; CDR3nt: TGCGCCAGCAGTCCCCAAGACAGGTTGAATTCACCCCTCCACTTT; abundance: -; j_gene: TRBJ1-6; v_gene: TRBV10-2; d_gene: -
CDR3aa: CASSRQRGALDTQYF; CDR3nt: TGCGCCAGCAGCCGACAGCGGGGGGCATTGGATACGCAGTATTTT; abundance: -; j_gene: TRBJ2-3; v_gene: TRBV5-1; d_gene: TRBD2
CDR3aa: CASSLDRALQTQYF; CDR3nt: TGTGCCAGCAGCTTGGACAGGGCGCTACAGACCCAGTACTTC; abundance: -; j_gene: TRBJ2-5; v_gene: TRBV5-4; d_gene: -
CDR3aa: CASSLIYRGNTIYF; CDR3nt: TGTGCCAGCAGTCTGATCTACCGGGGAAACACCATATATTTT; abundance: -; j_gene: TRBJ1-3; v_gene: TRBV28; d_gene: -